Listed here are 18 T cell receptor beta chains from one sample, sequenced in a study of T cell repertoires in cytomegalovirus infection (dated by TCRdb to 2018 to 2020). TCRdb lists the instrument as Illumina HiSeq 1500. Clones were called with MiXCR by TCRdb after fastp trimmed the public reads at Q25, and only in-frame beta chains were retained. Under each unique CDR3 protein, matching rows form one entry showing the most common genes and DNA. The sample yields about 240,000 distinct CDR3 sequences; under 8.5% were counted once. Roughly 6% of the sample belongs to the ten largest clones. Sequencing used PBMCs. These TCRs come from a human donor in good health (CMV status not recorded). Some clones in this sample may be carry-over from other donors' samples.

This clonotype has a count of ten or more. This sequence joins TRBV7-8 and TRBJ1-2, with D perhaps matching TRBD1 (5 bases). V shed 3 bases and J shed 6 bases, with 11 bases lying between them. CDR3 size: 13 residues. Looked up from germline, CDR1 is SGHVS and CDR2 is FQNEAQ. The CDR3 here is CASSFRRDDGYTF. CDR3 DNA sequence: TGTGCCAGCAGCTTTAGAAGGGACGATGGCTACACCTTC. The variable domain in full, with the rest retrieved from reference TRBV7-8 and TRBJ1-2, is GAGVSQSPRYKVAKRGQDVALRCDPISGHVSLFWYQQALGQGPEFLTYFQNEAQLDKSGLPSDRFFAERPEGSVSTLKIQRTQQEDSAVYLCASSFRRDDGYTFGSGTRLTVV.

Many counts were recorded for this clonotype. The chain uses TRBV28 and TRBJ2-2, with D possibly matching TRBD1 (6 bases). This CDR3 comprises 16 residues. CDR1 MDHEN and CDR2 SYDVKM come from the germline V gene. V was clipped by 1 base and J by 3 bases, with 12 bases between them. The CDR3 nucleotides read TGTGCCAGCAGTTTATATACAGGGCCGTACACCGGGGAGCTGTTTTTT. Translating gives CASSLYTGPYTGELFF. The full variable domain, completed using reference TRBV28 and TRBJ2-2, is DVKVTQSSRYLVKRTGEKVFLECVQDMDHENMFWYRQDPGLGLRLIYFSYDVKMKEKGDIPEGYSVSREKKERFSLILESASTNQTSMYLCASSLYTGPYTGELFFGEGSRLTVL.

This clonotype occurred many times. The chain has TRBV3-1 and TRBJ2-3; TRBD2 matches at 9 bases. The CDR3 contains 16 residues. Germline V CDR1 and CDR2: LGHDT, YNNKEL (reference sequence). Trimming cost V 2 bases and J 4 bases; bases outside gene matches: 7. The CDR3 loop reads CASSQQAGGPSDTQYF. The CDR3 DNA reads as TGTGCCAGCAGCCAACAAGCGGGGGGCCCTTCAGATACGCAGTATTTT.

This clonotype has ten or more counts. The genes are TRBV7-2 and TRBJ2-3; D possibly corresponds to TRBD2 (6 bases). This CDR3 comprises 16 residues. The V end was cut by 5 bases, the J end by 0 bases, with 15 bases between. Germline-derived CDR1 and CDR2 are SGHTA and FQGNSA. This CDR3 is CASSPPGGESTDTQYF. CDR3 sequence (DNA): TGTGCCAGCAGCCCCCCGGGCGGGGAGAGCACAGATACGCAGTATTTT. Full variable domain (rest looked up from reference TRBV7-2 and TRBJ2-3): GAGVSQSPSNKVTEKGKDVELRCDPISGHTALYWYRQSLGQGLEFLIYFQGNSAPDKSGLPSDRFSAERTGGSVSTLTIQRTQQEDSAVYLCASSPPGGESTDTQYFGPGTRLTVL.

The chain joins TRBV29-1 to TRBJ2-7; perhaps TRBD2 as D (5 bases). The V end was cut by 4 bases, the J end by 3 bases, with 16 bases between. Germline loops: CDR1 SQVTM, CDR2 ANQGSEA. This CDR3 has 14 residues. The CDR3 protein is CSVVFFGVYYEQYF. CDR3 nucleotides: TGCAGCGTTGTTTTCTTCGGGGTTTACTACGAGCAGTACTTC.

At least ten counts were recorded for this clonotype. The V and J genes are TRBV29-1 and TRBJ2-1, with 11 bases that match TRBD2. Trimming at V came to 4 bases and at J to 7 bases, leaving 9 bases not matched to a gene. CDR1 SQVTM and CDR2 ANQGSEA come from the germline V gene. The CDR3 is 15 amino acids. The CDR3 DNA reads TGCAGCGTTGGTATAGCGGGGGGGCCCATGAATGAGCAGTTCTTC. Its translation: CSVGIAGGPMNEQFF.

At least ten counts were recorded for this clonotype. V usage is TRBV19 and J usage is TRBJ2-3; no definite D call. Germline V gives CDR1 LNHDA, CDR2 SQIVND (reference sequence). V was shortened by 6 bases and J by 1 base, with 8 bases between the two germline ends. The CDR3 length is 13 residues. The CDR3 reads CASSVDGTDTQYF. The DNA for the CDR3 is TGTGCCAGTAGCGTTGATGGCACAGATACGCAGTATTTT.

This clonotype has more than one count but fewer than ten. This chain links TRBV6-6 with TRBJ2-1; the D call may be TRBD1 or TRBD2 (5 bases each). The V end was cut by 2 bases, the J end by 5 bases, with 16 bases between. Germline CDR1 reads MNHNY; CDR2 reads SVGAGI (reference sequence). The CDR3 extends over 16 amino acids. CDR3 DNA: TGTGCCAGCAGTTACACCGGGACCAATTTTAACAATGAGCAGTTCTTC. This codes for CASSYTGTNFNNEQFF.

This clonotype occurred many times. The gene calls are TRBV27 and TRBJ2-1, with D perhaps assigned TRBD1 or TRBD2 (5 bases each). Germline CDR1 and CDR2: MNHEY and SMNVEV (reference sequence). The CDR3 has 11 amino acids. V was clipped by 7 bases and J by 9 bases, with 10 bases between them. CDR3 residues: CASKRGVEQFF. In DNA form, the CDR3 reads TGTGCCAGCAAACGGGGCGTTGAGCAGTTCTTC.

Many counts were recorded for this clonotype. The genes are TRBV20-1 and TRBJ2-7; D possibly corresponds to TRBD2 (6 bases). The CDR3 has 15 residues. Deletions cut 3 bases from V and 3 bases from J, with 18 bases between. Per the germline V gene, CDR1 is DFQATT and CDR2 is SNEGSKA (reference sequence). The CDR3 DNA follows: TGCAGTGCTAGCCCCTGGGTGCGGGGCCTCTACGAGCAGTACTTC. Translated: CSASPWVRGLYEQYF.

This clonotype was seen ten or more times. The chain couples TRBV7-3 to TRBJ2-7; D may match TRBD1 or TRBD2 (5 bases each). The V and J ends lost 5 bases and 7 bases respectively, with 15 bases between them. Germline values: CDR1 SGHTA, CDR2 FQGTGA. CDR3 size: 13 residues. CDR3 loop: CASSRDPAREQYF. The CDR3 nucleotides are TGTGCCAGCAGCCGGGACCCGGCGAGGGAGCAGTACTTC. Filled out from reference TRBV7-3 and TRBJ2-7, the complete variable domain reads GAGVSQTPSNKVTEKGKYVELRCDPISGHTALYWYRQSLGQGPEFLIYFQGTGAADDSGLPNDRFFAVRPEGSVSTLKIQRTERGDSAVYLCASSRDPAREQYFGPGTRLTVT.

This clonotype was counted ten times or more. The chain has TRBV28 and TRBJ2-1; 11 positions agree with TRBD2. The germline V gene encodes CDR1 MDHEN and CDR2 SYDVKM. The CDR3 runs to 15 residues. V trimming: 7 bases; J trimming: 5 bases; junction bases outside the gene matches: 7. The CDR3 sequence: CASNLLAGGNNEQFF. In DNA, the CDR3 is TGTGCCAGCAATCTCCTAGCGGGGGGTAACAATGAGCAGTTCTTC.

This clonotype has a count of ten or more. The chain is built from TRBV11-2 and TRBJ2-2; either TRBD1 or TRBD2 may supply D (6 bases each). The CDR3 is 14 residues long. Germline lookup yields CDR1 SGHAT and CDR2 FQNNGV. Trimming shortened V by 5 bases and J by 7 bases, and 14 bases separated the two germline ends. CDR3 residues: CASSPGATGGELFF. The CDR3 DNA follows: TGTGCCAGCAGCCCGGGGGCGACGGGCGGGGAGCTGTTTTTT.

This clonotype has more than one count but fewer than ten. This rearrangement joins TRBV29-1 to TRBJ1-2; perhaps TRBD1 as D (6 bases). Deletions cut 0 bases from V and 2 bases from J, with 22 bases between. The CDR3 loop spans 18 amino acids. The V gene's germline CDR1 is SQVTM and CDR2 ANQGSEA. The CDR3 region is CSVEDRRSGQFGNYGYTF. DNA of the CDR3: TGCAGCGTTGAAGATCGACGGTCTGGACAGTTTGGCAACTATGGCTACACCTTC.

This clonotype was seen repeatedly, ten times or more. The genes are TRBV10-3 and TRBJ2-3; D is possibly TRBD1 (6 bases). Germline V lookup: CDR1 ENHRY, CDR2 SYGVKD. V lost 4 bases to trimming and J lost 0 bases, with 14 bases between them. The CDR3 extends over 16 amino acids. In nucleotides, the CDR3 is TGTGCCATCAGTGGGACAGCACTGGCTAGCACAGATACGCAGTATTTT. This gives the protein CAISGTALASTDTQYF.

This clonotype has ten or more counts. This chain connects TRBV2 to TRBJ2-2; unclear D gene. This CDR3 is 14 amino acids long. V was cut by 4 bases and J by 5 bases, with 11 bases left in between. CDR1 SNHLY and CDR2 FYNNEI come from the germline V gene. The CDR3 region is CASSVGSRTGELFF. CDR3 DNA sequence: TGTGCCAGCAGTGTCGGCAGTAGAACCGGGGAGCTGTTTTTT. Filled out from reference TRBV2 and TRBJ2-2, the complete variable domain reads EPEVTQTPSHQVTQMGQEVILRCVPISNHLYFYWYRQILGQKVEFLVSFYNNEISEKSEIFDDQFSVERPDGSNFTLKIRSTKLEDSAMYFCASSVGSRTGELFFGEGSRLTVL.

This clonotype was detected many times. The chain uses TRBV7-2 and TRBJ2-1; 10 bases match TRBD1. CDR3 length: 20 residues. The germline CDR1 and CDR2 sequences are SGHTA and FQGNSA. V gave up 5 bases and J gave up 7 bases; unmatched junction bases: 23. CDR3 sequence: CASSLSPYPWDRGIRNEQFF. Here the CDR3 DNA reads TGTGCCAGCAGCCTAAGTCCTTACCCGTGGGACAGGGGAATAAGAAATGAGCAGTTCTTC.

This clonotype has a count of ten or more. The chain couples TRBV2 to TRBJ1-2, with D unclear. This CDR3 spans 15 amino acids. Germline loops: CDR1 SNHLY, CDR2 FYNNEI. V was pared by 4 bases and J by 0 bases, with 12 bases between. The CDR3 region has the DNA TGTGCCAGCAGTGCCTTCGCCCCAGCTAACTATGGCTACACCTTC. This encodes CASSAFAPANYGYTF.